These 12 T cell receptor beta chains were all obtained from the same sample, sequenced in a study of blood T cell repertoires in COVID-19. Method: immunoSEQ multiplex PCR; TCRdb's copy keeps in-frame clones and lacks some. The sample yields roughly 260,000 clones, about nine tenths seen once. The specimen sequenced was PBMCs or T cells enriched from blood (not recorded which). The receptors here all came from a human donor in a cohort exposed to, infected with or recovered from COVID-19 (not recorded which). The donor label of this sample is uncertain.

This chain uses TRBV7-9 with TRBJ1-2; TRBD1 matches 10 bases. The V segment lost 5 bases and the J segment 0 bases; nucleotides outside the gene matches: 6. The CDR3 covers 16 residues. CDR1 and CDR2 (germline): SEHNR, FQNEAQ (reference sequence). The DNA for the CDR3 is TGTGCCAGCAGCGGGACAGGGGCGACAGCTAACTATGGCTACACCTTC. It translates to CASSGTGATANYGYTF.

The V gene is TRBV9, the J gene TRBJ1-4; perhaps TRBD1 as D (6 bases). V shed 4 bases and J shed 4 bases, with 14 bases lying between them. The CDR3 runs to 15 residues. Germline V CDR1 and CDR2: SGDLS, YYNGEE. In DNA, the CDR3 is TGTGCCAGCAGCCCCGGGACACAGAGTAATGAAAAACTGTTTTTT. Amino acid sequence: CASSPGTQSNEKLFF.

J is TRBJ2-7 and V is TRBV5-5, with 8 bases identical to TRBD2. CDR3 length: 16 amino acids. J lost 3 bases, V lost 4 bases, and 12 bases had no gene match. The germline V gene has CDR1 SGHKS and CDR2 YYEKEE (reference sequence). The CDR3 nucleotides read TGTGCCAGCAGCCAAAGGGTGCGGGGGGAACGCTACGAGCAGTACTTC. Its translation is CASSQRVRGERYEQYF.

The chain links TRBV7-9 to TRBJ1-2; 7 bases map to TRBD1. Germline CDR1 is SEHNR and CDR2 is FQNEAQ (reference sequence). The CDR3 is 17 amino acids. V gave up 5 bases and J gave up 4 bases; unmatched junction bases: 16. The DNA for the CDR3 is TGTGCCAGCAGCCCAATAAACGACAGGGCCCCTGGCTATGGCTACACCTTC. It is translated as CASSPINDRAPGYGYTF. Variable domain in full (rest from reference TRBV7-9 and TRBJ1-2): DTGVSQNPRHKITKRGQNVTFRCDPISEHNRLYWYRQTLGQGPEFLTYFQNEAQLEKSRLLSDRFSAERPKGSFSTLEIQRTEQGDSAMYLCASSPINDRAPGYGYTFGSGTRLTVV.

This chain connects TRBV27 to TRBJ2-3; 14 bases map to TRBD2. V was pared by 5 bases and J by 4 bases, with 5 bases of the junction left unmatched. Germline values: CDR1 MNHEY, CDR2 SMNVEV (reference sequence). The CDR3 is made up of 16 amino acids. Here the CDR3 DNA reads TGTGCCAGCAGTGCCCTGACTAGCGGGGGGGCAGATACGCAGTATTTT. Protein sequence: CASSALTSGGADTQYF.

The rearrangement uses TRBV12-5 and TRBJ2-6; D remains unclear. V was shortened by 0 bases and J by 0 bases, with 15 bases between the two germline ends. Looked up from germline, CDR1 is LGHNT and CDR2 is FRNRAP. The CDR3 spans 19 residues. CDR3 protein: CASGLVLGFGASGANVLTF. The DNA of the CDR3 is TGTGCTAGTGGTTTGGTACTTGGTTTCGGAGCCTCTGGGGCCAACGTCCTGACTTTC.

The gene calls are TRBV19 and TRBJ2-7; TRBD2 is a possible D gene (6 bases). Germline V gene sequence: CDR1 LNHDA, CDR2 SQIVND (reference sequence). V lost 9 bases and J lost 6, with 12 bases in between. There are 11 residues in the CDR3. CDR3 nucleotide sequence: TGTGCCAGCTCAGGGCGGGGCGAGCAGTACTTC. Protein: CASSGRGEQYF.

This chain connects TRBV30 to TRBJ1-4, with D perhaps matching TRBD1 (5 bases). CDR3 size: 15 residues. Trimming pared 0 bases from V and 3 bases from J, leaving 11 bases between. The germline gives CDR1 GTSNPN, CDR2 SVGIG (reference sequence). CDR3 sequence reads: CAWSVQRGANEKLFF. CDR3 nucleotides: TGTGCCTGGAGTGTACAGCGGGGGGCTAATGAAAAACTGTTTTTT.

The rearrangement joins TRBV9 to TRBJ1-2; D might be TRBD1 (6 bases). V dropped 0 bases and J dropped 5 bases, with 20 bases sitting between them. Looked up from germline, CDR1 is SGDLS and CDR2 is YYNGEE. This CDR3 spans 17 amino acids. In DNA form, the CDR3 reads TGTGCCAGCAGCGTAGGACAGGCCCGAAATGACTATTATGGCTACACCTTC. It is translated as CASSVGQARNDYYGYTF.

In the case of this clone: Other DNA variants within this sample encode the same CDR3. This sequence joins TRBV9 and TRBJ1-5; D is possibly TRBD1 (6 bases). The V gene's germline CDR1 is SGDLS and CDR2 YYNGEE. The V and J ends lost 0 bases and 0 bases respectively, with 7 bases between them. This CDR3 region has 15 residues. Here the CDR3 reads CASSVEGHSNQPQHF. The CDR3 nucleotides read TGTGCCAGCAGCGTAGAGGGACATAGCAATCAGCCCCAGCATTTT.

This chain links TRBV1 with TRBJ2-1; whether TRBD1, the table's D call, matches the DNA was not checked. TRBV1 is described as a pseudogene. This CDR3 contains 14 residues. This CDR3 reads CTVEVGEFYNEQFF. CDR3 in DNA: TGCACCGTTGAGGTAGGGGAATTTTACAATGAGCAGTTCTTC.

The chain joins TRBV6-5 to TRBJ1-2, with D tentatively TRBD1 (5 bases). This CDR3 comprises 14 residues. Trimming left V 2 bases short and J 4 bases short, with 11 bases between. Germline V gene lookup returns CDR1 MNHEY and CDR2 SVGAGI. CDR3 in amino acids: CASSYAGLGYGYTF. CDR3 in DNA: TGTGCCAGCAGTTACGCAGGGCTCGGCTATGGCTACACCTTC.